These 30 T cell receptor beta chains were all obtained from the same sample, sequenced in a study of shared clonotypes between healthy human individuals. Using immunoSEQ multiplex PCR, the repertoire was profiled, and TCRdb retains in-frame clones only, with some absent. This table holds over a million clones, about 75% found once. What was sequenced was memory CD4+ T cells sorted from blood. Subset meaning: CD45RA-negative fraction. These receptors were collected from a man aged 18 to 29 in good health.

V gene TRBV4-3 combines with J gene TRBJ2-3; TRBD2 agrees at 8 bases. This CDR3 region has 16 residues. Losses at the gene ends were 0 bases for V and 10 bases for J; bases not matched to a gene: 12. The germline CDR1 and CDR2 sequences are LGHNA and YSLEER. The chain's CDR3 is CASSQETSGGRWSQYF. CDR3 coding DNA: TGCGCCAGCAGCCAAGAGACGTCAGGCGGGAGGTGGTCGCAGTATTTT.

The rearrangement joins TRBV5-1 to TRBJ2-5, with TRBD2 matching 8 bases. The CDR3 loop spans 17 amino acids. V was pared by 3 bases and J by 5 bases, with 15 bases of the junction left unmatched. CDR1 is SGHRS and CDR2 is YFSETQ in the germline V gene. CDR3 nucleotides: TGCGCCAGCAGCTCCTACCGCCACGGGGGGGCCTGGGAGACCCAGTACTTC. Translated, it gives CASSSYRHGGAWETQYF.

This clone showed up just a few times. The rearrangement uses TRBV7-2 and TRBJ1-3; the D is unclear. The ends were cut back, 2 bases at V and 0 bases at J, with 11 bases in the middle. In germline, CDR1 is SGHTA, CDR2 FQGNSA. This CDR3 contains 16 residues. The CDR3 bases are TGTGCCAGCAGCTTATACCGGACTCCCTCTGGAAACACCATATATTTT. Its protein product is CASSLYRTPSGNTIYF.

This clone was detected only a few times. In the same sample, other DNA sequences code for this CDR3. The chain carries TRBV5-1 and TRBJ2-1; no clear D. Trimming took 0 bases from V and 5 from J, leaving 6 bases between them. Germline CDR1 SGHRS, CDR2 YFSETQ. The CDR3 spans 13 residues. The CDR3 sequence is CASSLVGNNEQFF. The CDR3 DNA reads TGCGCCAGCAGCTTGGTTGGAAACAATGAGCAGTTCTTC. Full variable domain (remainder filled in from reference TRBV5-1 and TRBJ2-1): KAGVTQTPRYLIKTRGQQVTLSCSPISGHRSVSWYQQTPGQGLQFLFEYFSETQRNKGNFPGRFSGRQFSNSRSEMNVSTLELGDSALYLCASSLVGNNEQFFGPGTRLTVL.

The genes are TRBV2 and TRBJ1-5; no definite D call. The CDR3 is made up of 12 amino acids. Per the germline V gene, CDR1 is SNHLY and CDR2 is FYNNEI. Trimming removed 4 bases at V and 3 bases at J, with 4 bases between. The CDR3 bases are TGTGCCAGCAGTGGACACAATCAGCCCCAGCATTTT. Residues: CASSGHNQPQHF.

This chain links TRBV7-2 with TRBJ2-7; no firm D call. V was shortened by 4 bases and J by 2 bases, with 6 bases between the two germline ends. Germline V gives CDR1 SGHTA, CDR2 FQGNSA. CDR3 length: 12 amino acids. For the CDR3, the DNA is TGTGCCAGCAGCTCAACTACCTACGAGCAGTACTTC. Protein sequence: CASSSTTYEQYF.

The J gene is TRBJ1-5, the V gene TRBV30; 7 bases line up with TRBD1. Germline V gene data show CDR1 as GTSNPN and CDR2 as SVGIG (reference sequence). V was clipped by 0 bases and J by 9 bases; unmatched bases: 14. The CDR3 is made up of 16 amino acids. In nucleotides, the CDR3 is TGTGCCTGGAGTGTACCCGAAGGGGGCTGGAAGAGGCCCCAGCATTTT. This encodes CAWSVPEGGWKRPQHF.

The chain uses TRBV6-1 and TRBJ1-1; TRBD1 agrees at 8 bases. V shed 8 bases, J shed 6 bases, and the junction held 8 bases outside the gene matches. The CDR3 totals 13 residues. CDR1 is MNHNS, CDR2 SASEGT, per germline. CDR3 in DNA: TGTGCCAGCGAACGAGGACAGGGCGCTGAAGCTTTCTTT. As protein: CASERGQGAEAFF.

This chain connects TRBV5-6 to TRBJ2-7; D may be TRBD1 (5 bases). CDR3 size: 12 residues. Germline V CDR1 and CDR2: SGHDT, YYEEEE. V lost 5 bases, J lost 4 bases, and 10 bases lay in between. The CDR3 reads CASSSQGYEQYF. The CDR3 DNA sequence: TGTGCCAGCAGTTCTCAGGGATACGAGCAGTACTTC.

The gene calls are TRBV29-1 and TRBJ2-1, with TRBD2 matching 8 bases. Per the germline V gene, CDR1 is SQVTM and CDR2 is ANQGSEA. This CDR3 has 17 amino acids. The junction had 13 bases not matched to a gene; V was cut back by 6 bases and J by 0 bases. CDR3 nucleotides: TGCAGCGTCCCAGCGGGAGACATGGGGAGCTCCTACAATGAGCAGTTCTTC. Its translation: CSVPAGDMGSSYNEQFF.

With regard to this clone: This same CDR3 is encoded by further DNA sequences in the sample. V and J are TRBV27 and TRBJ2-1, with no clear D. The ends were cut back, 6 bases at V and 0 bases at J, with 18 bases in the middle. This CDR3 is built from 17 residues. Germline CDR1 reads MNHEY; CDR2 reads SMNVEV (reference sequence). Written as DNA, the CDR3 is TGTGCCAGCAGCCTCAAGATCCGACCCGGCTCCTACAATGAGCAGTTCTTC. Amino acids: CASSLKIRPGSYNEQFF.

This chain links TRBV6-1 with TRBJ1-2; D is ambiguous. This CDR3 has 10 residues. Germline CDR1 MNHNS, CDR2 SASEGT. Trimming stripped 9 bases from V and 8 bases from J, with 10 bases between. This CDR3 reads CARANEGYTF. CDR3 nucleotide sequence: TGTGCCAGGGCGAATGAGGGCTACACCTTC.

This clone has ten or more counts. The J gene is TRBJ2-5, the V gene TRBV6-1; 8 bases align to TRBD1. The J segment lost 9 bases and the V segment lost 8 bases, leaving 8 bases of the junction unmatched. Germline CDR1 MNHNS, CDR2 SASEGT. This CDR3 region has 12 residues. The CDR3 loop is CASGGRTGSQYF. CDR3 nucleotides: TGTGCCAGCGGGGGACGGACAGGGTCCCAGTACTTC.

CDR3 nucleotides: TGTGCCAGCAGTGAAAATGGGAGGGGATTAGGCCAAGCTTTCTTT. Its translation: CASSENGRGLGQAFF. The chain couples TRBV6-1 to TRBJ1-1; weak D call: TRBD1 (5 bases). The CDR3 covers 15 residues. Trimming cost V 2 bases and J 9 bases, with 19 bases left between them. Per germline, CDR1 MNHNS and CDR2 SASEGT.

The chain combines TRBV28 with TRBJ1-2; D gene uncertain. Per the germline V gene, CDR1 is MDHEN and CDR2 is SYDVKM. The CDR3 is made up of 14 amino acids. V lost 6 bases to trimming and J lost 5 bases, with 16 bases between them. In DNA form, the CDR3 reads TGTGCCAGCAGCCCCAATCGGGCGGAATATGGCTACACCTTC. It codes for CASSPNRAEYGYTF.

This sequence joins TRBV5-6 and TRBJ2-7; D not resolved. V was shortened by 0 bases and J by 5 bases, with 9 bases between the two germline ends. CDR3 length equals 13 residues. From germline, CDR1 is SGHDT and CDR2 YYEEEE. The CDR3 nucleotides read TGTGCCAGCAGCTTGGGGAGCCGTGACGAGCAGTACTTC. Translated, it gives CASSLGSRDEQYF.

This clone was counted between two and nine times. The CDR3 here is CASSPPGTGRMNTEAFF. DNA of the CDR3: TGCGCCAGCAGCCCCCCCGGGACAGGGCGGATGAACACTGAAGCTTTCTTT. The genes are TRBV5-1 and TRBJ1-1; TRBD1 aligns across 9 bases. Germline V gene sequence: CDR1 SGHRS, CDR2 YFSETQ. The CDR3 is 17 residues long. Unmatched junction bases numbered 10, after V lost 4 bases and J lost 0 bases.

The chain joins TRBV11-2 to TRBJ2-7, with 9 bases aligning to TRBD1. Germline V gene data show CDR1 as SGHAT and CDR2 as FQNNGV. V gave up 5 bases and J gave up 6 bases; unmatched junction bases: 17. The CDR3 consists of 17 residues. The CDR3 DNA sequence: TGTGCCAGCAGCCGCGGGACAGGGAAACTTAGTCAAAGCGAGCAGTACTTC. Translating gives CASSRGTGKLSQSEQYF.

The rearrangement joins TRBV6-5 to TRBJ1-5; D is possibly TRBD1 (5 bases). V lost 7 bases and J 7 bases, leaving 14 bases between the germline ends. The CDR3 loop spans 13 amino acids. Germline CDR1 and CDR2: MNHEY and SVGAGI. CDR3 sequence: CASTPLEGQPQHF. The CDR3 DNA follows: TGTGCCAGCACCCCCCTGGAGGGGCAGCCCCAGCATTTT.

The J gene is TRBJ2-7, the V gene TRBV30; D unresolved. The CDR3 length is 12 residues. In germline, CDR1 is GTSNPN, CDR2 SVGIG (reference sequence). Trimming shortened V by 5 bases and J by 0 bases, and 8 bases separated the two germline ends. The CDR3 region is CAWPVGSYEQYF. As DNA, the CDR3 is TGTGCCTGGCCCGTCGGCTCCTACGAGCAGTACTTC.

The V and J genes are TRBV11-3 and TRBJ2-2, with 7 bases that match TRBD2. CDR3 length: 16 residues. Germline V gives CDR1 SGHNT, CDR2 YENEEA. V was clipped by 5 bases and J by 2 bases; unmatched bases: 8. The CDR3 loop reads CASSRRLAGNTGELFF. In nucleotides, the CDR3 is TGTGCCAGCAGCCGTCGACTAGCTGGTAACACCGGGGAGCTGTTTTTT.

The chain carries TRBV28 and TRBJ2-3; TRBD2 might be the D (6 bases). The germline V gene has CDR1 MDHEN and CDR2 SYDVKM. V dropped 6 bases and J dropped 2 bases, with 24 bases sitting between them. The CDR3 totals 18 residues. CDR3 sequence (DNA): TGTGCCAGCAGCCGCTTGGGGGTCGGTGGGAGGCCCACAGATACGCAGTATTTT. Translated: CASSRLGVGGRPTDTQYF.

This rearrangement joins TRBV5-1 to TRBJ2-2, with D possibly being TRBD1 or TRBD2 (5 bases each). This CDR3 is 15 amino acids long. CDR1 is SGHRS, CDR2 YFSETQ, per germline. Trimming cost V 5 bases and J 0 bases, with 11 bases left between them. CDR3 region: CASRRDPSNTGELFF. The CDR3 nucleotides read TGCGCCAGCAGAAGGGACCCTTCGAACACCGGGGAGCTGTTTTTT. Based on the CDR3 plus reference TRBV5-1 and TRBJ2-2, the full variable domain is KAGVTQTPRYLIKTRGQQVTLSCSPISGHRSVSWYQQTPGQGLQFLFEYFSETQRNKGNFPGRFSGRQFSNSRSEMNVSTLELGDSALYLCASRRDPSNTGELFFGEGSRLTVL.

The chain employs TRBV7-8 and TRBJ2-7; D may be TRBD2 (6 bases). V was shortened by 5 bases and J by 7 bases, with 12 bases between the two germline ends. The CDR3 runs to 12 residues. Per germline, CDR1 SGHVS and CDR2 FQNEAQ. The CDR3 bases are TGTGCCAGCAGCCCGGGAGCTGGGGAGCAGTACTTC. Translation gives CASSPGAGEQYF.

The chain recombines TRBV19 with TRBJ1-1, with D possibly being TRBD1 (6 bases). V lost 3 bases, J lost 4 bases, and 21 bases lay in between. Germline loops: CDR1 LNHDA, CDR2 SQIVND (reference sequence). The CDR3 runs to 17 residues. As DNA, the CDR3 is TGTGCCAGTAGTATTGGGTGGGGGCCACCAAGGAGCACTGAAGCTTTCTTT. This sequence encodes CASSIGWGPPRSTEAFF.

The rearrangement uses TRBV5-1 and TRBJ2-3, with D possibly being TRBD1 or TRBD2 (5 bases each). V was pared by 0 bases and J by 0 bases, with 11 bases between. Germline lookup yields CDR1 SGHRS and CDR2 YFSETQ. The CDR3 extends over 16 amino acids. The CDR3 coding sequence is TGCGCCAGCAGCTTGGGAGGGACGTCCAGCACAGATACGCAGTATTTT. The encoded protein is CASSLGGTSSTDTQYF.

The rearrangement joins TRBV9 to TRBJ2-1, with D perhaps TRBD2 (6 bases). Deletions cut 0 bases from V and 5 bases from J, with 9 bases between. Germline loops: CDR1 SGDLS, CDR2 YYNGEE. The CDR3 consists of 14 residues. CDR3 DNA: TGTGCCAGCAGCGTAGGAGGGACTCACAATGAGCAGTTCTTC. It specifies CASSVGGTHNEQFF.

The rearrangement links TRBV6-1 to TRBJ1-5; 9 bases map to TRBD1. Trimming at V came to 6 bases and at J to 5 bases, leaving 8 bases not matched to a gene. CDR1 and CDR2 from the germline V gene are MNHNS and SASEGT. The CDR3 contains 15 residues. The CDR3 DNA follows: TGTGCCAGCAGAAGGGGACAGGGCGCCGATCAGCCCCAGCATTTT. It translates to CASRRGQGADQPQHF.

The rearrangement links TRBV18 to TRBJ1-1; no reliable D call. The CDR3 runs to 11 residues. Between the trimmed V and J ends, which lost 3 bases and 9 bases, there was a span of 8 bases. Germline assignment: CDR1 KGHSH and CDR2 LQKENI. The CDR3 coding sequence is TGTGCCAGCTCACCCTCCGACCAAGCTTTCTTT. This codes for CASSPSDQAFF.

This chain links TRBV19 with TRBJ1-1, with TRBD1 as a possible D gene (5 bases). From germline, CDR1 is LNHDA and CDR2 SQIVND (reference sequence). The V end was cut by 1 base, the J end by 6 bases, with 18 bases between. The CDR3 runs 16 residues. CDR3 sequence reads: CASSIGVGTKVSEAFF. The CDR3 coding sequence is TGTGCCAGTAGTATAGGGGTAGGGACGAAGGTTTCTGAAGCTTTCTTT.